One sample yielded the 9 T cell receptor beta chains listed below, sequenced in a study of shared clonotypes between healthy human individuals. Clones were read by immunoSEQ multiplex PCR, and TCRdb kept only the in-frame ones, dropping some. The table shows 600,000 to 750,000 clones, with 72% occurring only once. Sequencing used memory CD4+ T cells sorted from blood. Subset noted: CD45RA-negative fraction. The receptors here all came from a woman younger than 45 in good health.

The genes are TRBV5-1 and TRBJ2-1, with D possibly matching TRBD1 (5 bases). CDR3 size: 12 residues. Germline lookup yields CDR1 SGHRS and CDR2 YFSETQ. Trimming left V 0 bases short and J 10 bases short, with 8 bases between. The CDR3 is CASSLARVEQFF. Written as DNA, the CDR3 is TGCGCCAGCAGCTTGGCCAGGGTCGAGCAGTTCTTC.

This clone was picked up a small number of times. CDR3 protein: CASSLVYGLGGEQPQHF. The CDR3 DNA reads as TGTGCCAGCAGCTTAGTTTATGGATTAGGGGGGGAACAGCCCCAGCATTTT. The rearrangement joins TRBV7-2 to TRBJ1-5, with a tentative D call TRBD1 (6 bases). This CDR3 is 17 amino acids long. Per germline, CDR1 SGHTA and CDR2 FQGNSA. V was shortened by 1 base and J by 7 bases, with 20 bases between the two germline ends.

Ten or more counts support this clone. This CDR3 is also generated by other DNA sequences in the sample. The rearrangement joins TRBV29-1 to TRBJ1-1, with D tentatively TRBD1 (6 bases). The CDR3 contains 13 residues. Germline V gene data show CDR1 as SQVTM and CDR2 as ANQGSEA. With 5 bases removed from V and 4 bases from J, the gap between germline ends came to 14 bases. The CDR3 sequence is CSVSRGRITEAFF. CDR3 in DNA: TGCAGCGTTAGTCGGGGGCGGATCACTGAAGCTTTCTTT.

The chain links TRBV19 to TRBJ2-5; 8 bases are shared with TRBD2. V dropped 6 bases and J dropped 1; count of bases not matched to a gene: 10. Germline CDR1 and CDR2: LNHDA and SQIVND (reference sequence). This CDR3 comprises 16 residues. Here the CDR3 reads CASRDTRTSSQETQYF. The CDR3 nucleotides read TGTGCCAGTAGAGACACCAGGACTAGCAGCCAAGAGACCCAGTACTTC. The full variable domain, completed using reference TRBV19 and TRBJ2-5, is DGGITQSPKYLFRKEGQNVTLSCEQNLNHDAMYWYRQDPGQGLRLIYYSQIVNDFQKGDIAEGYSVSREKKESFPLTVTSAQKNPTAFYLCASRDTRTSSQETQYFGPGTRLLVL.

The V gene is TRBV30, the J gene TRBJ2-7; 10 nucleotides align to TRBD1. Germline values: CDR1 GTSNPN, CDR2 SVGIG (reference sequence). The CDR3 covers 13 residues. The CDR3 sequence: CAVPGTGVYEQYF. The CDR3 region has the DNA TGTGCGGTTCCCGGGACAGGGGTCTACGAGCAGTACTTC.

The gene calls are TRBV6-5 and TRBJ2-2, with no clear D. The V and J ends lost 7 bases and 7 bases respectively, with 16 bases between them. CDR3 length: 14 amino acids. The germline V gene encodes CDR1 MNHEY and CDR2 SVGAGI. The CDR3 region is CASKVRHQVGELFF. CDR3 nucleotide sequence: TGTGCCAGCAAAGTACGGCATCAGGTCGGGGAGCTGTTTTTT.

V is TRBV7-9 and J is TRBJ1-4; unclear D gene. V gave up 1 base and J gave up 8 bases, with 14 bases separating them. Germline assignment: CDR1 SEHNR and CDR2 FQNEAQ (reference sequence). This CDR3 region has 15 residues. This CDR3 reads CASSLEWGSEEKLFF. DNA of the CDR3: TGTGCCAGCAGCTTAGAATGGGGATCTGAGGAAAAACTGTTTTTT.

For the CDR3, the DNA is TGTGCCAGCAGTAGGGGGGCAGGAACCTACGAGCAGTACTTC. It translates to CASSRGAGTYEQYF. This chain connects TRBV6-1 to TRBJ2-7; tentatively, D is TRBD1 or TRBD2 (6 bases each). The length of the CDR3 is 14 residues. Germline values: CDR1 MNHNS, CDR2 SASEGT. The V and J ends lost 5 bases and 2 bases respectively, with 13 bases between them.

V and J are TRBV1 and TRBJ2-7; the table's TRBD1 call for D was not verified on the DNA. TRBV1 is given as a pseudogene. This CDR3 comprises 14 residues. Here the CDR3 DNA reads TGCACCAGCAGCCAGGGCGACAGGCGCTACGAGCAGTACTTC. It codes for CTSSQGDRRYEQYF.